This T cell receptor beta chain appears in the sequencing data of a study of CD8+CD57+ T cells in acquired aplastic anemia. In the study overall: The sorted CD4+ and CD8+ cells yielded an average approximately 3 ug of DNA.

Per the germline V gene, CDR1 is SGDLS and CDR2 is YYNGEE. V lost 5 bases and J 8 bases, leaving 14 bases between the germline ends. The CDR3 is 13 residues long. The TCR beta profiling, which covered VDJ combination and CDR3 sequence, was carried out using genomic DNA as the template. TCRdb reprocessed the reads with MiXCR, giving one entry per CDR3 protein. The repertoire includes about 81,000 distinct CDR3 sequences, about 45% of them detected once, and roughly 70% sits in the top ten. This clonotype was seen ten or more times. Material: sorted CD4+, CD8+, or CD8+CD57+ T cells (not recorded which) from PBMCs. This clonotype was sampled from a human donor in good health, serving as a control. The chain has TRBV9 and TRBJ2-1; D not resolved. The CDR3 DNA follows: TGTGCCAGCAGTGAAGAGAACGAGGATGAGCAGTTCTTC. Its translation is CASSEENEDEQFF.